These 16 T cell receptor beta chains were sequenced from one sample in a study of Graves' ophthalmopathy and Graves' hyperthyroidism. The sequenced template was RNA, covering the TCR beta CDR3 region. HTBI-primed first-round RT-PCR preceded second-round multiplex PCR. In TCRdb, the multiplex PCR reads were re-called with MiXCR into one record per CDR3 protein. The sample yields 660,000 or so distinct CDR3 sequences, about two fifths seen once. Specimen: peripheral blood. These receptor sequences come from an adult man with Graves' ophthalmopathy.

J is TRBJ2-5 and V is TRBV10-3, with TRBD1 matching over 7 bases. The trim removed 3 bases at V and 4 bases at J, leaving 5 bases unmatched. The CDR3 is 14 residues long. Germline V gene data show CDR1 as ENHRY and CDR2 as SYGVKD. The CDR3 DNA is TGTGCCATCAGTGATCAGGGGGTGGGAGAGACCCAGTACTTC. It specifies CAISDQGVGETQYF.

The sample holds a few counts of this clonotype. This chain links TRBV4-1 with TRBJ1-1; D is uncertain. The CDR3 length is 15 residues. CDR1 is MGHRA and CDR2 is YSYEKL in the germline V gene. V was shortened by 1 base and J by 11 bases, with 20 bases between the two germline ends. Written as DNA, the CDR3 is TGCGCCAGCAGCCAAGTCTTTCCGGCAGTCACACGGGCTTTCTTT. Its protein product is CASSQVFPAVTRAFF.

This clonotype was seen more than once but under ten times. The chain is built from TRBV10-3 and TRBJ2-7; 11 nucleotides agree with TRBD1. V shed 10 bases, J shed 4 bases, and the junction held 6 bases outside the gene matches. Germline CDR1 ENHRY, CDR2 SYGVKD. This CDR3 has 13 residues. CDR3 in DNA: TGTGCCAGCACGGGACAGGGGGTTTACGAGCAGTACTTC. It encodes CASTGQGVYEQYF.

The rearrangement links TRBV2 to TRBJ1-2; no definite D call. V shed 0 bases and J shed 6 bases, with 2 bases lying between them. The V gene's germline CDR1 is SNHLY and CDR2 FYNNEI. CDR3 length equals 11 residues. For the CDR3, the DNA is TGTGCCAGCAGTGAAGCGCATGGCTACACCTTC. Protein: CASSEAHGYTF.

The CDR3 region is CASSNAGGAPEAFF. In DNA, the CDR3 is TGTGCCAGCAGTAACGCGGGGGGAGCACCCGAAGCTTTCTTT. The V and J genes are TRBV7-2 and TRBJ1-1; maybe TRBD1 (5 bases). Trimming removed 6 bases at V and 8 bases at J, with 19 bases between. The CDR3 is 14 residues long. Germline V gene lookup returns CDR1 SGHTA and CDR2 FQGNSA.

The chain recombines TRBV7-2 with TRBJ2-7; TRBD2 matches 7 bases. V gave up 6 bases and J gave up 6 bases; unmatched junction bases: 14. This CDR3 has 15 residues. Per the germline V gene, CDR1 is SGHTA and CDR2 is FQGNSA. CDR3 sequence: CASSRPPGGFSEQYF. CDR3 DNA sequence: TGTGCCAGCAGTCGACCCCCGGGAGGATTCTCCGAGCAGTACTTC.

In its sample, this clonotype was seen many times. This chain connects TRBV7-3 to TRBJ1-1; possible D gene TRBD1, 6 bases. The germline CDR1 and CDR2 sequences are SGHTA and FQGTGA. V was clipped by 5 bases and J by 8 bases, with 15 bases between them. The CDR3 loop spans 13 amino acids. The CDR3 bases are TGTGCCAGCAGCATCCGACCCGACAGGGAAGCTTTCTTT. This codes for CASSIRPDREAFF.

This clonotype showed up just once. Since a much larger clone is just one base distant, this may be a read error. V gene TRBV7-2 combines with J gene TRBJ1-1; 7 bases are shared with TRBD1. The CDR3 contains 17 residues. Germline-derived CDR1 and CDR2 are SGHTA and FQGNSA. CDR3 DNA: TGTGCCGGCAGCTCCATCGGGACAGAGCTGCTGAACACTGAAGCTTTCTTT. Translating it yields CAGSSIGTELLNTEAFF.

This clonotype was found a few times. The V and J genes are TRBV20-1 and TRBJ2-7, with D unresolved. V was clipped by 1 base and J by 1 base, with 8 bases between them. Per the germline V gene, CDR1 is DFQATT and CDR2 is SNEGSKA (reference sequence). The CDR3 is 13 amino acids. CDR3 DNA sequence: TGCAGTGCTAGAGCCCGACATTCCTACGAGCAGTACTTC. The encoded protein is CSARARHSYEQYF.

A few counts support this clonotype. A read error may explain this, as a much larger clone is one base away. The gene calls are TRBV5-1 and TRBJ2-5; possibly TRBD1 for D (5 bases). The CDR3 spans 12 residues. The germline V gene has CDR1 SGHRS and CDR2 YFSETQ. CDR3 in amino acids: CTSSFDSGTQYF. CDR3 nucleotide sequence: TGCACCAGCAGCTTTGACAGTGGGACCCAGTACTTC. Using reference TRBV5-1 and TRBJ2-5 for the parts outside the CDR3, the full variable domain is KAGVTQTPRYLIKTRGQQVTLSCSPISGHRSVSWYQQTPGQGLQFLFEYFSETQRNKGNFPGRFSGRQFSNSRSEMNVSTLELGDSALYLCTSSFDSGTQYFGPGTRLLVL.

This chain links TRBV25-1 with TRBJ2-7; 14 nucleotides match TRBD2. V dropped 7 bases and J dropped 3; count of bases not matched to a gene: 2. The CDR3 loop spans 14 amino acids. The germline CDR1 and CDR2 sequences are MGHDK and SYGVNS. This CDR3 reads CASKGLAGVYEQYF. CDR3 coding DNA: TGTGCCAGCAAGGGACTAGCGGGAGTCTACGAGCAGTACTTC.

This clonotype occurred many times. V gene TRBV29-1 combines with J gene TRBJ1-2; 7 bases align to TRBD1. Germline CDR1 is SQVTM and CDR2 is ANQGSEA. The CDR3 runs 13 residues. V gave up 3 bases and J gave up 4 bases; unmatched junction bases: 5. The CDR3 region is CSVEEGQSYGYTF. Written as DNA, the CDR3 is TGCAGCGTTGAGGAGGGACAGTCCTATGGCTACACCTTC. The whole variable domain, remainder taken from reference TRBV29-1 and TRBJ1-2, is SAVISQKPSRDICQRGTSLTIQCQVDSQVTMMFWYRQQPGQSLTLIATANQGSEATYESGFVIDKFPISRPNLTFSTLTVSNMSPEDSSIYLCSVEEGQSYGYTFGSGTRLTVV.

This clonotype came up a few times. The chain recombines TRBV7-9 with TRBJ1-2; a possible D gene is TRBD1 (5 bases). Trimming stripped 6 bases from V and 6 bases from J, with 17 bases between. The length of the CDR3 is 14 residues. CDR1 is SEHNR and CDR2 is FQNEAQ in the germline V gene (reference sequence). The CDR3 DNA is TGTGCCAGCAGTGAATCTTGGCAGGGAAATGGCTACACCTTC. Amino acids: CASSESWQGNGYTF.

This clonotype was seen once. V is TRBV25-1 and J is TRBJ1-6; weak D call: TRBD1 (5 bases). Germline lookup yields CDR1 MGHDK and CDR2 SYGVNS. This CDR3 comprises 15 residues. V was trimmed by 4 bases and J by 5 bases, leaving 12 bases between them. This CDR3 is CASSGWLGDNSPLHF. The CDR3 nucleotides are TGTGCCAGCAGTGGATGGCTGGGGGATAATTCACCCCTCCACTTT.

J is TRBJ2-7 and V is TRBV19, with D hard to call. CDR3 length: 13 amino acids. Germline V gene lookup returns CDR1 LNHDA and CDR2 SQIVND (reference sequence). V dropped 3 bases and J dropped 3 bases, with 9 bases sitting between them. DNA for the CDR3: TGTGCCAGTAGTATCCGGACCGACTACGAGCAGTACTTC. It encodes CASSIRTDYEQYF.

V and J are TRBV29-1 and TRBJ1-2, with 7 bases fitting TRBD1. Trimming removed 7 bases from V and 5 bases from J; junction bases left unmatched: 7. Germline CDR1 SQVTM, CDR2 ANQGSEA. CDR3 length equals 12 residues. The CDR3 protein is CSARDSQYGYTF. CDR3 coding DNA: TGCAGCGCGAGGGACAGCCAGTATGGCTACACCTTC.